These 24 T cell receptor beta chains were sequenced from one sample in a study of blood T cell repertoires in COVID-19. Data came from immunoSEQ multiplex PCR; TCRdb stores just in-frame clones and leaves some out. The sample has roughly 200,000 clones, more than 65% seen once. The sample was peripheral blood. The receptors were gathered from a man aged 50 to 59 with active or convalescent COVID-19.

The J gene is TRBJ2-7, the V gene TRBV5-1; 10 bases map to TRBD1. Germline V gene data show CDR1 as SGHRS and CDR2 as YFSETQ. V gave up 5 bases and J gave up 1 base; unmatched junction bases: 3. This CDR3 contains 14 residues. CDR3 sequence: CASRTGGASYEQYF. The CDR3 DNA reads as TGCGCCAGCAGGACAGGGGGCGCATCCTACGAGCAGTACTTC.

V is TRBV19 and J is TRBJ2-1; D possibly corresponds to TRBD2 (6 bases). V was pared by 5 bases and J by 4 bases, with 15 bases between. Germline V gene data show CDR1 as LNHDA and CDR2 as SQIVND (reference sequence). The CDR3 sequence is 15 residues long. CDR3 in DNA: TGTGCCAGTAGTCTCTCCGGCGGGGTTTACAATGAGCAGTTCTTC. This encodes CASSLSGGVYNEQFF.

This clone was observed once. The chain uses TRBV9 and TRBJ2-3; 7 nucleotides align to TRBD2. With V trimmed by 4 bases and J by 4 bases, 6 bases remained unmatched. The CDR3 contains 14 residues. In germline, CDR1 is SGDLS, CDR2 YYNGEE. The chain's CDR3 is CASSLGGEADTQYF. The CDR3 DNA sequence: TGTGCCAGCAGCCTGGGGGGGGAAGCAGATACGCAGTATTTT.

The DNA of the CDR3 is TGCGCCAGCAGCCCGGACGGGAGGAACACTGAAGCTTTCTTT. Translation gives CASSPDGRNTEAFF. This rearrangement joins TRBV5-1 to TRBJ1-1; D is unresolved. V was pared by 4 bases and J by 1 base, with 11 bases between. The germline CDR1 and CDR2 sequences are SGHRS and YFSETQ. This CDR3 is 14 amino acids long. Supplemented by reference TRBV5-1 and TRBJ1-1, the full variable domain reads KAGVTQTPRYLIKTRGQQVTLSCSPISGHRSVSWYQQTPGQGLQFLFEYFSETQRNKGNFPGRFSGRQFSNSRSEMNVSTLELGDSALYLCASSPDGRNTEAFFGQGTRLTVV.

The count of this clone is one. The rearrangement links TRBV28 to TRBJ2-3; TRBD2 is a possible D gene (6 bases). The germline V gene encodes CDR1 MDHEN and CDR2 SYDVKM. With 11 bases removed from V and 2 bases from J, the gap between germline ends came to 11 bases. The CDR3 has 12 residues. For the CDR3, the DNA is TGTGCCGAATCGGGACTCACAGATACGCAGTATTTT. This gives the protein CAESGLTDTQYF.

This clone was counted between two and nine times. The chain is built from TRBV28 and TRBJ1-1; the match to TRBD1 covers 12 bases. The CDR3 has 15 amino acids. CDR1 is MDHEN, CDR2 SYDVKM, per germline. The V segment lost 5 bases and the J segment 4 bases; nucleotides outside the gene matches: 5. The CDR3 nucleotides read TGTGCCAGCAGTGGGGGGACAGGGGGCACCACTGAAGCTTTCTTT. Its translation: CASSGGTGGTTEAFF.

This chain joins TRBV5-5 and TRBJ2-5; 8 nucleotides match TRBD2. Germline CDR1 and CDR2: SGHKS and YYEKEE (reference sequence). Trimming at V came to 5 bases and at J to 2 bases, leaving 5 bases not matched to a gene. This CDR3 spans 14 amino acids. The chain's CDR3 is CASSTAGGQETQYF. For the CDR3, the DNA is TGTGCCAGCAGTACTGCGGGGGGACAAGAGACCCAGTACTTC.

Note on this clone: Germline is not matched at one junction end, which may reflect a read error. CDR3 residues: CASSPPGLAWVNTQFF. The CDR3 region has the DNA TGTGCCAGTAGTCCTCCGGGACTAGCCTGGGTGAATACGCAGTTTTTT. The gene calls are TRBV19 and TRBJ2-3; 9 nucleotides align to TRBD2. Germline V gives CDR1 LNHDA, CDR2 SQIVND (reference sequence). The CDR3 runs to 16 residues. The variable domain in full, completed from reference TRBV19 and TRBJ2-3, reads DGGITQSPKYLFRKEGQNVTLSCEQNLNHDAMYWYRQDPGQGLRLIYYSQIVNDFQKGDIAEGYSVSREKKESFPLTVTSAQKNPTAFYLCASSPPGLAWVNTQFFGPGTRLTVL.

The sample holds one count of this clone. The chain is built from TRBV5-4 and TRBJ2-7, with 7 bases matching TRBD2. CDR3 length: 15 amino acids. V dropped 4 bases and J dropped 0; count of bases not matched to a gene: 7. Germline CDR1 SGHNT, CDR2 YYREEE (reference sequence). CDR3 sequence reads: CASSPGTIRSYEQYF. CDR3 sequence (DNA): TGTGCCAGCAGCCCGGGGACTATCCGCTCCTACGAGCAGTACTTC.

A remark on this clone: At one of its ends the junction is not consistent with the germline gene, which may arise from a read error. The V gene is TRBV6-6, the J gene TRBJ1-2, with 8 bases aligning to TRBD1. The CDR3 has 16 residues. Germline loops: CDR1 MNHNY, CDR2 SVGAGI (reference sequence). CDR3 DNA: TGTGCCAGCAGTTTCGAGGGGACAGGTGCTAATTATGGCTACACCTTC. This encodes CASSFEGTGANYGYTF.

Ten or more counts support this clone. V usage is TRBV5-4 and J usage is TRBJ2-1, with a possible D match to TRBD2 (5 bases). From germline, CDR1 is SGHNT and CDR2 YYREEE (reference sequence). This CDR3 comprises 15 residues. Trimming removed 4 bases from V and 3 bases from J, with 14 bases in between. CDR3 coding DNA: TGTGCCAGCAGCCACGGGATGGACTTCTACAATGAGCAGTTCTTC. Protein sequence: CASSHGMDFYNEQFF.

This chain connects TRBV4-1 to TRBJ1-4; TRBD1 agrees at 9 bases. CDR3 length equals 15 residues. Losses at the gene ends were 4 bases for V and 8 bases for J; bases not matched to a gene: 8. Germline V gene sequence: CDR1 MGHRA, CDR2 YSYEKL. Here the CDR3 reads CASSPTGGEGEKLFF. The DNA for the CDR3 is TGCGCCAGCAGCCCTACAGGGGGCGAGGGGGAAAAACTGTTTTTT.

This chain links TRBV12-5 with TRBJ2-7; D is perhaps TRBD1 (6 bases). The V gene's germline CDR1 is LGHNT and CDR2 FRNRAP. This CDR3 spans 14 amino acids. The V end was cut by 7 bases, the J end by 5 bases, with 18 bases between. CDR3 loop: CASAADSGPHEQYF. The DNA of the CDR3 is TGTGCTAGTGCTGCGGACAGCGGACCCCACGAGCAGTACTTC.

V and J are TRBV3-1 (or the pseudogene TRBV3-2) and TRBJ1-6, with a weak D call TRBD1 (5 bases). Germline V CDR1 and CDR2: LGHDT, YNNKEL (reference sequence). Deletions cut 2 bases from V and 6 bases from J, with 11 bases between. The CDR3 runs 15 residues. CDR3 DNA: TGTGCCAGCAGCCAAAACGTCGGGGGTAATTCACCCCTCCACTTT. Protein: CASSQNVGGNSPLHF.

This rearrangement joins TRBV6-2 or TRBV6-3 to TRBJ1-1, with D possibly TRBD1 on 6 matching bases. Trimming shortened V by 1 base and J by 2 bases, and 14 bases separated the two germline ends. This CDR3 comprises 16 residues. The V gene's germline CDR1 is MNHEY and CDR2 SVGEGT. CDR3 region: CASSYYRDWGNTEAFF. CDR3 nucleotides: TGTGCCAGCAGTTACTACAGGGATTGGGGAAACACTGAAGCTTTCTTT.

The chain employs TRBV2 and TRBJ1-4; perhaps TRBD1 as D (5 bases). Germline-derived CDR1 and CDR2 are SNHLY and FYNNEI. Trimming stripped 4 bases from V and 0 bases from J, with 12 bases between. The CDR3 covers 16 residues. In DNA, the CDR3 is TGTGCCAGCAGTGGCGGGGGATCCGCAACTAATGAAAAACTGTTTTTT. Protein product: CASSGGGSATNEKLFF.

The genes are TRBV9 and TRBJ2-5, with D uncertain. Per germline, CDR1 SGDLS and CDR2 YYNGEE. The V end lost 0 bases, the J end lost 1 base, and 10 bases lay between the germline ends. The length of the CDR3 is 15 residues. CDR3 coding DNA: TGTGCCAGCAGCGTAGGTTCACTAACCCAAGAGACCCAGTACTTC. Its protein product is CASSVGSLTQETQYF.

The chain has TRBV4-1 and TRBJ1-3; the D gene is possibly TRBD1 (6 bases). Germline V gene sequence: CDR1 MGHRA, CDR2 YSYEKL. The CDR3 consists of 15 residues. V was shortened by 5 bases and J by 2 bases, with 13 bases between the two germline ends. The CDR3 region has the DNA TGCGCCAGCAGCTCCCAGGACAGCACTGGAAACACCATATATTTT. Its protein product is CASSSQDSTGNTIYF.

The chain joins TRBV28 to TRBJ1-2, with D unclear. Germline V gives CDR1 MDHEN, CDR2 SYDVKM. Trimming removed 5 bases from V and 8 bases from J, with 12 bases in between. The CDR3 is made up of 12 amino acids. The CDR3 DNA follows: TGTGCCAGCAGTCTTACGGGTGAGGGCTACACCTTC. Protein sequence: CASSLTGEGYTF.

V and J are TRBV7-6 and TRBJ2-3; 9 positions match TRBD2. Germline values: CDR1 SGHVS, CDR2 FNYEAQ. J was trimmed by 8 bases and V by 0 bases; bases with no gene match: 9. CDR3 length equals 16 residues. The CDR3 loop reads CASSLAQAGGPATQYF. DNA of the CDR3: TGTGCCAGCAGCTTAGCGCAGGCGGGGGGGCCAGCTACGCAGTATTTT.

The CDR3 DNA sequence: TGTGCCAGCAGCTTAATTCCAGGAGGGGCCGGGGAGCTGTTTTTT. Its translation: CASSLIPGGAGELFF. This chain uses TRBV11-3 with TRBJ2-2, with D maybe TRBD2 (6 bases). Germline V gene lookup returns CDR1 SGHNT and CDR2 YENEEA. V was clipped by 2 bases and J by 6 bases, with 13 bases between them. The CDR3 spans 15 residues.

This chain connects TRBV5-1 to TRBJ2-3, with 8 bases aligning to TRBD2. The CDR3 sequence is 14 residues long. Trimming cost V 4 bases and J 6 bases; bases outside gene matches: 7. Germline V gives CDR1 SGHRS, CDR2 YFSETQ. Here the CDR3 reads CASSPGTSMDTQYF. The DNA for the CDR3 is TGCGCCAGCAGCCCCGGGACTAGTATGGATACGCAGTATTTT. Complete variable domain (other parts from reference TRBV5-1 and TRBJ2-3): KAGVTQTPRYLIKTRGQQVTLSCSPISGHRSVSWYQQTPGQGLQFLFEYFSETQRNKGNFPGRFSGRQFSNSRSEMNVSTLELGDSALYLCASSPGTSMDTQYFGPGTRLTVL.

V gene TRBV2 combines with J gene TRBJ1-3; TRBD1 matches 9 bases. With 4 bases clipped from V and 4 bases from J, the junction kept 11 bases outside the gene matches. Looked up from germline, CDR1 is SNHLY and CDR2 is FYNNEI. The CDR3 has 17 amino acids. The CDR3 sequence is CASSVGVGTGTGNTIYF. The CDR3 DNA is TGTGCCAGCAGTGTCGGGGTGGGGACAGGGACAGGAAACACCATATATTTT.

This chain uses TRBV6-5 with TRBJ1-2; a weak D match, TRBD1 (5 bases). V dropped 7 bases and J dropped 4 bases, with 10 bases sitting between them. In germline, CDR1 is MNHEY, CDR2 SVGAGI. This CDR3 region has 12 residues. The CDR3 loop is CASKGLIYGYTF. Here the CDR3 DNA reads TGTGCCAGCAAGGGGCTGATCTATGGCTACACCTTC.